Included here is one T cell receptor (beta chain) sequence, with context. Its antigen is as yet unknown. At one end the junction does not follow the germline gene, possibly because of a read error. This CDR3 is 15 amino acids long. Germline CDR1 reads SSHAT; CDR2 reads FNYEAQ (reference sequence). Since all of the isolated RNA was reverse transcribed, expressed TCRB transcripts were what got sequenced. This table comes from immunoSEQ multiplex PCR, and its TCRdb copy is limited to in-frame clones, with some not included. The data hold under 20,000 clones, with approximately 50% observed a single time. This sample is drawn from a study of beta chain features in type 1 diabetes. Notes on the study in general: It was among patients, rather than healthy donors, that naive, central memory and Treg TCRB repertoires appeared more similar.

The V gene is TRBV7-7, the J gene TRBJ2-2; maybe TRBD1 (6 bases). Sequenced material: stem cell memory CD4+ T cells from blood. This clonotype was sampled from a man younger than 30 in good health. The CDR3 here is CASSPQQGSTGELFF. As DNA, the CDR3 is TGTGCTAGCAGCCCCCAACAGGGTTCCACCGGGGAGCTGTTTTTT.